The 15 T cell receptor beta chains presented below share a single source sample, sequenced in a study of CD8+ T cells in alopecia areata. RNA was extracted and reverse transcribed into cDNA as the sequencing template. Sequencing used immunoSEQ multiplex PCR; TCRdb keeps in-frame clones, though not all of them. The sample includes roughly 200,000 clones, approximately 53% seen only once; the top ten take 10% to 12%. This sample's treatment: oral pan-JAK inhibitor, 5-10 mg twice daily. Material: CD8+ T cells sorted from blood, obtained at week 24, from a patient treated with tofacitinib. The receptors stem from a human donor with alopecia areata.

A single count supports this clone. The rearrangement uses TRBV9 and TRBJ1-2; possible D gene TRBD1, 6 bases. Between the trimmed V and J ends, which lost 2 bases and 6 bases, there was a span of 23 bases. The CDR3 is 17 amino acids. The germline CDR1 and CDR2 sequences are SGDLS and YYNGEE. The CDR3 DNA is TGTGCCAGCAGCGTGACACAGGGCGACAGCCGCCCAGATGGCTACACCTTC. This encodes CASSVTQGDSRPDGYTF. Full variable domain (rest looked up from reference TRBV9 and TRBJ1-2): DSGVTQTPKHLITATGQRVTLRCSPRSGDLSVYWYQQSLDQGLQFLIQYYNGEERAKGNILERFSAQQFPDLHSELNLSSLELGDSALYFCASSVTQGDSRPDGYTFGSGTRLTVV.

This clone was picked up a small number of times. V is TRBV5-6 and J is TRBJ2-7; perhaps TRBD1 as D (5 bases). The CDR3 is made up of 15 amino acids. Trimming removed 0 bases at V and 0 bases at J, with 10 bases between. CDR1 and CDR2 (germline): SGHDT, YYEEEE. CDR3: CASSLVSGNSYEQYF. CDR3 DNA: TGTGCCAGCAGCTTGGTGTCAGGGAACTCCTACGAGCAGTACTTC. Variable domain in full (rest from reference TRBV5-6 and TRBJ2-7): DAGVTQSPTHLIKTRGQQVTLRCSPKSGHDTVSWYQQALGQGPQFIFQYYEEEERQRGNFPDRFSGHQFPNYSSELNVNALLLGDSALYLCASSLVSGNSYEQYFGPGTRLTVT.

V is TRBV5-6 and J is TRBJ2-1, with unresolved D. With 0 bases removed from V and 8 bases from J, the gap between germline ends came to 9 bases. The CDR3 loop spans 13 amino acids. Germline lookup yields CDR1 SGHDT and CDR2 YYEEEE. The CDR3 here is CASSLGQWDEQFF. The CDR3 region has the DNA TGTGCCAGCAGCTTGGGGCAATGGGATGAGCAGTTCTTC.

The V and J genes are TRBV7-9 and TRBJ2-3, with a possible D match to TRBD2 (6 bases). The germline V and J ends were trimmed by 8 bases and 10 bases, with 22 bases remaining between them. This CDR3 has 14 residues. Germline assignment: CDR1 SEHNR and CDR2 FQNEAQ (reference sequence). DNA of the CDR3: TGTGCCAGCCGAGTTGGCGGGGCGGATGAGGCGCAGTATTTT. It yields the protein CASRVGGADEAQYF.

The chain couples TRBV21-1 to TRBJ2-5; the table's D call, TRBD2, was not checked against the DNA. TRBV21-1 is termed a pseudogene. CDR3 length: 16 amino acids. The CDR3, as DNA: TGTGCCAGCAGCAAAGTTGGGACTAGCGTGTTTCAGACCCAGTACTTC. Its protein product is CASSKVGTSVFQTQYF.

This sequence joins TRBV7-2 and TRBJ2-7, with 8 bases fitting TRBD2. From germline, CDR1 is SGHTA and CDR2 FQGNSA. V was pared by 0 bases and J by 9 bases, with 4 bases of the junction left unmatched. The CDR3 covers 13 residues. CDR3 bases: TGTGCCAGCAGCTTAGCGGGACTAGAACCGCAGTACTTC. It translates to CASSLAGLEPQYF.

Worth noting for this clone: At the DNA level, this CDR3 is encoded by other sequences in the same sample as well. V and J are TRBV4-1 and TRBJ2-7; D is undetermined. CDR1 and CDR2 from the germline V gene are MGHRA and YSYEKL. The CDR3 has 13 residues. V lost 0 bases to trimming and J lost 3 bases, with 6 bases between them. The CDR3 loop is CASSQDLGYEQYF. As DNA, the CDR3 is TGCGCCAGCAGCCAAGATCTGGGCTACGAGCAGTACTTC.

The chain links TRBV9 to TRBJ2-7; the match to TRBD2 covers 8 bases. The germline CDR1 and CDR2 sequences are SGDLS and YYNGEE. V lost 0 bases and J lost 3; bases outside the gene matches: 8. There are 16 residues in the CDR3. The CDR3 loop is CASSVGAAGTSYEQYF. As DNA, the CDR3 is TGTGCCAGCAGCGTAGGAGCCGCGGGGACTAGCTACGAGCAGTACTTC.

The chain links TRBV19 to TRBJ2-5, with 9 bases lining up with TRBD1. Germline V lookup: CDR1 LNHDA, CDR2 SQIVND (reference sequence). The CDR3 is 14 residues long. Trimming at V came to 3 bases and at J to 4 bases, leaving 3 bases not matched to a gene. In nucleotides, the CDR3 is TGTGCCAGTAGTATGGACAGGGGTGGAGAGACCCAGTACTTC. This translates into CASSMDRGGETQYF.

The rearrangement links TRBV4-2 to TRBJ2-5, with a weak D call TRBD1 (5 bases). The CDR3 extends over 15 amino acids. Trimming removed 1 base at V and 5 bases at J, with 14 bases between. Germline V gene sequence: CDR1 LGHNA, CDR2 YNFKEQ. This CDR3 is CASSQGSGLSETQYF. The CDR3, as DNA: TGTGCCAGCAGCCAAGGGTCAGGGCTTTCCGAGACCCAGTACTTC.

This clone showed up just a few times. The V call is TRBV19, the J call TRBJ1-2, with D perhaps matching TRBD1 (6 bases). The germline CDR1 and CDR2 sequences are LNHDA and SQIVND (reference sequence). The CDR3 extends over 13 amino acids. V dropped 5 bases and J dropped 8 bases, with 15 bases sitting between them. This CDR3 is CASSPQGGPGYTF. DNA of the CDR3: TGTGCCAGTAGTCCACAGGGAGGGCCCGGCTACACCTTC. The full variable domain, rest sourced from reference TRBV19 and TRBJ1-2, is DGGITQSPKYLFRKEGQNVTLSCEQNLNHDAMYWYRQDPGQGLRLIYYSQIVNDFQKGDIAEGYSVSREKKESFPLTVTSAQKNPTAFYLCASSPQGGPGYTFGSGTRLTVV.

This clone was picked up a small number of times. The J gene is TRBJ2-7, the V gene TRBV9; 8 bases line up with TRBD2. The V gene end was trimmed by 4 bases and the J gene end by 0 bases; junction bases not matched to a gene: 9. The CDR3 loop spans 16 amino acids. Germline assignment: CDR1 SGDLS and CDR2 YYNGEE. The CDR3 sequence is CASSPRASGSSYEQYF. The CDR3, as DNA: TGTGCCAGCAGCCCCCGGGCTAGCGGGTCCTCCTACGAGCAGTACTTC. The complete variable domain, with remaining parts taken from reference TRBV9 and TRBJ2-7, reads DSGVTQTPKHLITATGQRVTLRCSPRSGDLSVYWYQQSLDQGLQFLIQYYNGEERAKGNILERFSAQQFPDLHSELNLSSLELGDSALYFCASSPRASGSSYEQYFGPGTRLTVT.

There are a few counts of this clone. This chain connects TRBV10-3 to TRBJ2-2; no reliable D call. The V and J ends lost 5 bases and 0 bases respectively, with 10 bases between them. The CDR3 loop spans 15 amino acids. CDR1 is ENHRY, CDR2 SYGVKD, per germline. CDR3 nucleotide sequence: TGTGCCATCAGTAATCCGACCACGAACACCGGGGAGCTGTTTTTT. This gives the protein CAISNPTTNTGELFF.

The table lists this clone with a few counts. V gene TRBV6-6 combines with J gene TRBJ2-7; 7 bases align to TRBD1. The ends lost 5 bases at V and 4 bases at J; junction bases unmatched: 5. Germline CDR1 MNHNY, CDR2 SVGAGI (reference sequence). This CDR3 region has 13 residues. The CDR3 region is CASSTRTGYEQYF. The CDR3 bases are TGTGCCAGCAGTACCAGGACAGGATACGAGCAGTACTTC.

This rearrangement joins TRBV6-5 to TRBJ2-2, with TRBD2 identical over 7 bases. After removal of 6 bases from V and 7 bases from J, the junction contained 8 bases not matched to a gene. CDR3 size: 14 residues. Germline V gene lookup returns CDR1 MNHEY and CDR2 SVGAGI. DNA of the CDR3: TGTGCCAGCAGCCTGGGGGGGAAAGGCGGGGAGCTGTTTTTT. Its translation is CASSLGGKGGELFF.